The clone carrying this T cell receptor (beta chain) was seen more than once but under ten times. As yet, its antigen is unknown. The CDR3 has 14 amino acids. Trimming pared 5 bases from V and 0 bases from J, leaving 9 bases between. Germline V gene data show CDR1 as LNHDA and CDR2 as SQIVND (reference sequence). The entry originates in a study of cytomegalovirus exposure and HLA in healthy donors. Study-wide findings and caveats: High sensitivity and specificity were reportedly achieved when the classifier diagnosed cytomegalovirus status. Sequence variants that were highly shared formed a cluster that was likely a sequencing artifact. There were some V segments, including TRBV6-2 and TRBV6-3, excluded as indistinguishable.

The PCR had 60 Vbeta and 13 Jbeta primers. Clones were sequenced by immunoSEQ multiplex PCR, and TCRdb holds only the in-frame ones, with some missing. The repertoire has about 120,000 clones, about 8.6% of them found once; the top ten carry around 6%. Sequencing was carried out using PBMCs. This clonotype was sampled from a woman in her forties in good health and CMV-seropositive. The chain links TRBV19 to TRBJ2-3; maybe TRBD1 (6 bases). The CDR3 is CASSWDISTDTQYF. CDR3 DNA sequence: TGTGCCAGTAGTTGGGACATTAGCACAGATACGCAGTATTTT.